This T cell receptor (beta chain) emerged from a study of identical twins. Germline V gene data show CDR1 as SGHTA and CDR2 as FQGNSA. The CDR3 is 13 residues long. Trimming left V 4 bases short and J 7 bases short, with 10 bases between. Concerning this clonotype: Its antigen is unknown.

TCRdb called the 5' RACE reads again in MiXCR, with one record for every CDR3 protein. The table includes some 460,000 distinct CDR3 sequences, approximately 15% detected once. Study results and caveats: Partial confounding of zero-insertion analyses by invariant MAIT and iNKT cells was possible. Out-of-frame alpha sequences common to twins exhibited a surplus of low generation probability. Insertions ran lower in abundant cord blood beta clonotypes, though not in memory repertoires.

Another study also made use of these data, one on yellow fever vaccine responses in identical twins. Turning to that study: After vaccination, twins' T cell response reportedly seemed partly convergent, partly personalized.

This receptor was taken from a woman between 18 and 30 years old in good health. The chain joins TRBV7-2 to TRBJ2-2; TRBD1 or TRBD2 may be the D gene (5 bases each). The sequencing input was CD4+ T cells sorted from blood. The CDR3: CASSSGRNGELFF. The CDR3 DNA reads TGTGCCAGCAGCTCGGGACGCAACGGGGAGCTGTTTTTT. Full variable domain (missing parts from reference TRBV7-2 and TRBJ2-2): GAGVSQSPSNKVTEKGKDVELRCDPISGHTALYWYRQSLGQGLEFLIYFQGNSAPDKSGLPSDRFSAERTGGSVSTLTIQRTQQEDSAVYLCASSSGRNGELFFGEGSRLTVL.